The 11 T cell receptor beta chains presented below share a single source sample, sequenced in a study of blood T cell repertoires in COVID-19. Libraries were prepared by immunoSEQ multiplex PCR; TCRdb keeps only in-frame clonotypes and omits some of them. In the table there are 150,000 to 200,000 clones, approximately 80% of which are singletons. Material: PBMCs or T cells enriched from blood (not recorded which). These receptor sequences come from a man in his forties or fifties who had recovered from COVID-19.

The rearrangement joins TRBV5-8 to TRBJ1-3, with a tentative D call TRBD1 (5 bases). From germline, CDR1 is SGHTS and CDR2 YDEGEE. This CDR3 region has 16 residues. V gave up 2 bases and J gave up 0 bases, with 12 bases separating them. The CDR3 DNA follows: TGTGCCAGCAGCTTACGACAGACCTCCTCTGGAAACACCATATATTTT. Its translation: CASSLRQTSSGNTIYF. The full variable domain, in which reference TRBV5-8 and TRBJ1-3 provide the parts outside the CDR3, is EAGVTQSPTHLIKTRGQQATLRCSPISGHTSVYWYQQALGLGLQFLLWYDEGEERNRGNFPPRFSGRQFPNYSSELNVNALELEDSALYLCASSLRQTSSGNTIYFGEGSWLTVV.

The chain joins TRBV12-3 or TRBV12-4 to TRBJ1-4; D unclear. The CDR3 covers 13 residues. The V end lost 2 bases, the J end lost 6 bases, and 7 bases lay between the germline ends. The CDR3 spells CASSLNIHEKLFF. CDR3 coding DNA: TGTGCCAGCAGTTTAAACATCCATGAAAAACTGTTTTTT.

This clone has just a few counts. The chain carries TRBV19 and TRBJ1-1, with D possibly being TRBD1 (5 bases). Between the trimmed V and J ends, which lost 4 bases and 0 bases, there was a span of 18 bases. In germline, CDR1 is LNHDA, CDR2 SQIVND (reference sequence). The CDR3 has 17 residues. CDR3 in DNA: TGTGCCAGTAGTACCCCGGGGGAGAAATACATGAACACTGAAGCTTTCTTT. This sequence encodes CASSTPGEKYMNTEAFF.

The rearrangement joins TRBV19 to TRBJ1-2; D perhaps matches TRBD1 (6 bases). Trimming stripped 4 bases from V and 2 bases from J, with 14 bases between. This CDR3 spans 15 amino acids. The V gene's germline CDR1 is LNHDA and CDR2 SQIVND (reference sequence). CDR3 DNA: TGTGCCAGTAGTAAATCCCCGACAGGAAACTATGGCTACACCTTC. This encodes CASSKSPTGNYGYTF. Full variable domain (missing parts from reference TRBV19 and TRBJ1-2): DGGITQSPKYLFRKEGQNVTLSCEQNLNHDAMYWYRQDPGQGLRLIYYSQIVNDFQKGDIAEGYSVSREKKESFPLTVTSAQKNPTAFYLCASSKSPTGNYGYTFGSGTRLTVV.

CDR3 region: CASSWGTGSNTGELFF. DNA for the CDR3: TGTGCCAGCAGTTGGGGGACAGGCTCGAACACCGGGGAGCTGTTTTTT. The rearrangement links TRBV7-6 to TRBJ2-2; 8 nucleotides line up with TRBD1. Germline V CDR1 and CDR2: SGHVS, FNYEAQ. The junction had 6 bases not matched to a gene; V was cut back by 6 bases and J by 0 bases. This CDR3 spans 16 amino acids.

The CDR3 DNA sequence: TGCGCCAGCAGCTTCACAGGGGAGACCCAGTACTTC. Protein product: CASSFTGETQYF. The rearrangement links TRBV5-1 to TRBJ2-5; D is perhaps TRBD1 (6 bases). Deletions cut 2 bases from V and 5 bases from J, with 7 bases between. This CDR3 spans 12 amino acids. Germline V gives CDR1 SGHRS, CDR2 YFSETQ.

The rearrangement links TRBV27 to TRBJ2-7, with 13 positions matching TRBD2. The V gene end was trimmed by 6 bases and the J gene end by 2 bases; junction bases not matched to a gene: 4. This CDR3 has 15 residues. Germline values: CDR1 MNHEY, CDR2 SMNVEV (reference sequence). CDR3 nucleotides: TGTGCCAGCAGCGGACTAGCGGGGGTTCCCTACGAGCAGTACTTC. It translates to CASSGLAGVPYEQYF.

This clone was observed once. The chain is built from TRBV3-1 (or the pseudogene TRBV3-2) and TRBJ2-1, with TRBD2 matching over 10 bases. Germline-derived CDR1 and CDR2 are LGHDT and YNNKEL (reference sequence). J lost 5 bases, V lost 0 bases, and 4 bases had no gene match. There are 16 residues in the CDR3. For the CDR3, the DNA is TGTGCCAGCAGCCAAGAACTAGCGGGGAAGAACAATGAGCAGTTCTTC. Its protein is CASSQELAGKNNEQFF.

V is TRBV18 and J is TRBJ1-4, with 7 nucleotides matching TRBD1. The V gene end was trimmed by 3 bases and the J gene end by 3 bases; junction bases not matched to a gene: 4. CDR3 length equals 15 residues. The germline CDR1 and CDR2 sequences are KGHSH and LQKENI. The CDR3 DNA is TGTGCCAGCTCACCTGGGGGACAGCCTAATGAAAAACTGTTTTTT. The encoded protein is CASSPGGQPNEKLFF.

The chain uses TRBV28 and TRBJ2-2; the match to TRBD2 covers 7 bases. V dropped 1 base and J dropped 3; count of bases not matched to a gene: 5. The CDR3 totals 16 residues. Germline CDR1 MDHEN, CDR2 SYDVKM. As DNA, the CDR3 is TGTGCCAGCAGTTTATCCTCTAGCGGAGACACCGGGGAGCTGTTTTTT. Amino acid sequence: CASSLSSSGDTGELFF.

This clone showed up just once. This CDR3 reads CASSVFSSYNEQFF. The CDR3 DNA follows: TGTGCCAGCAGCGTATTCAGCTCCTACAATGAGCAGTTCTTC. V gene TRBV9 combines with J gene TRBJ2-1; D remains ambiguous. The CDR3 spans 14 residues. The germline V gene encodes CDR1 SGDLS and CDR2 YYNGEE. V lost 1 base to trimming and J lost 0 bases, with 5 bases between them. The whole variable domain, filled in from reference TRBV9 and TRBJ2-1, reads DSGVTQTPKHLITATGQRVTLRCSPRSGDLSVYWYQQSLDQGLQFLIQYYNGEERAKGNILERFSAQQFPDLHSELNLSSLELGDSALYFCASSVFSSYNEQFFGPGTRLTVL.